The sample holds one count of the clone carrying this T cell receptor beta chain. Trimming took 3 bases from V and 7 from J, leaving 18 bases between them. The CDR3 is made up of 15 amino acids. Per the germline V gene, CDR1 is LGHDT and CDR2 is YNNKEL (reference sequence). This sample was taken from a study of blood T cell repertoires in COVID-19. As originally analysed: Estimation of nucleated cell counts relied on the amplification of reference gene primers. Data came from immunoSEQ multiplex PCR; TCRdb stores just in-frame clones and leaves some out. V and J calls and clone size are as listed in that table; D and trimming were resolved from the DNA. The repertoire holds more than 100,000 clones, with around nine tenths as singletons.

The J gene is TRBJ1-1, the V gene TRBV3-1 (or the pseudogene TRBV3-2); D possibly corresponds to TRBD1 (6 bases). Sequenced input: peripheral blood. This receptor was identified in a woman aged 45-65 years with active or convalescent COVID-19. CDR3 protein: CASSHGGVEQGEAFF. CDR3 sequence (DNA): TGTGCCAGCAGCCATGGGGGGGTGGAACAGGGTGAAGCTTTCTTT.